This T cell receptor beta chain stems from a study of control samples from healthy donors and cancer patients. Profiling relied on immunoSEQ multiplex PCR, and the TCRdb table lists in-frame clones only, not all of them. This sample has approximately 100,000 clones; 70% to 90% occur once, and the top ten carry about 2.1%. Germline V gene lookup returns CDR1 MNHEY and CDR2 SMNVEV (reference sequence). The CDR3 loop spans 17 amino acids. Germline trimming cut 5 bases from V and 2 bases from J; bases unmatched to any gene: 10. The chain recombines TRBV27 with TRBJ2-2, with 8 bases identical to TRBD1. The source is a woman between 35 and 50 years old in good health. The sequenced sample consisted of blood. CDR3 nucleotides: TGTGCCAGCAGTCACGGGACAGGACGGGGCAACACCGGGGAGCTGTTTTTT. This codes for CASSHGTGRGNTGELFF.